This entry lists 21 T cell receptor beta chains sequenced from one sample in a study of blood T cells in healthy people across ages. Together with a sample-barcoded 5' primer, a J-beta primer mix was included in a second PCR lasting about 6 to 11 cycles. TCRdb reprocessed the 5' RACE reads with MiXCR, giving one entry per CDR3 protein. The sample shows more than 1.4 million distinct CDR3 sequences, about 43% of them seen only once. Sequencing was carried out using blood. Every receptor here comes from a young woman in good health.

V usage is TRBV6-1 and J usage is TRBJ2-1, with D possibly TRBD1 on 7 matching bases. Per germline, CDR1 MNHNS and CDR2 SASEGT. The CDR3 has 16 amino acids. V was trimmed by 6 bases and J by 4 bases, leaving 19 bases between them. The CDR3 nucleotides read TGTGCCAGCAGCGCAGGGGGAGGAATCTCTTACAATGAGCAGTTCTTC. Protein sequence: CASSAGGGISYNEQFF.

V and J are TRBV25-1 and TRBJ2-3; D perhaps matches TRBD2 (6 bases). CDR3 length: 15 residues. The V gene lost 6 bases and the J gene lost 3 bases, with 16 bases spanning the gap. Germline lookup yields CDR1 MGHDK and CDR2 SYGVNS. The CDR3 sequence: CASRTGAGPTDTQYF. CDR3 nucleotides: TGTGCCAGCAGAACGGGCGCGGGACCTACAGATACGCAGTATTTT.

This clonotype was found many times. The chain links TRBV6-5 to TRBJ2-1; TRBD2 matches at 10 bases. This CDR3 is 14 amino acids long. The trim removed 6 bases at V and 7 bases at J, leaving 6 bases unmatched. Germline V lookup: CDR1 MNHEY, CDR2 SVGAGI. The CDR3 nucleotides are TGTGCCAGCAGCTTAGCGGGAGGTCGGAATGAGCAGTTCTTC. Encoded protein: CASSLAGGRNEQFF.

This clonotype showed up just a few times. The CDR3 reads CASSQAEDYPSYEQYF. The CDR3 region has the DNA TGCGCCAGCAGCCAAGCCGAGGACTACCCCTCCTACGAGCAGTACTTC. The rearrangement uses TRBV4-1 and TRBJ2-7; D is possibly TRBD2 (6 bases). Trimming took off 1 base at V and 0 bases at J, with 13 bases between the two ends. CDR1 is MGHRA and CDR2 is YSYEKL in the germline V gene. CDR3 size: 16 residues.

The chain links TRBV20-1 to TRBJ2-7; 13 positions agree with TRBD2. The germline CDR1 and CDR2 sequences are DFQATT and SNEGSKA (reference sequence). The CDR3 length is 14 residues. Unmatched junction bases numbered 5, after V lost 6 bases and J lost 3 bases. The CDR3: CSAYGLAGDYEQYF. In DNA, the CDR3 is TGCAGTGCGTACGGACTAGCGGGAGACTACGAGCAGTACTTC.

The chain links TRBV15 to TRBJ1-4, with no clear D. Germline V gives CDR1 LNHNV, CDR2 YYDKDF (reference sequence). The V and J ends lost 4 bases and 8 bases respectively, with 11 bases between them. The CDR3 is made up of 13 amino acids. CDR3 loop: CATSIFREEKLFF. In DNA, the CDR3 is TGTGCCACCAGCATTTTTCGGGAGGAAAAACTGTTTTTT.

This clonotype was seen a few times. The chain joins TRBV21-1 to TRBJ2-1. TRBV21-1 is a known pseudogene. This CDR3 region has 8 residues. The CDR3 region is CASTDQFF. CDR3 coding DNA: TGTGCCAGCACCGACCAGTTCTTC.

The chain has TRBV7-3 and TRBJ2-7; TRBD1 is a possible D gene (6 bases). The length of the CDR3 is 14 residues. Trimming pared 7 bases from V and 2 bases from J, leaving 15 bases between. CDR1 and CDR2 from the germline V gene are SGHTA and FQGTGA. CDR3 in DNA: TGTGCCAGCAAAGAATCCGGGACAACCTACGAGCAGTACTTC. It is translated as CASKESGTTYEQYF.

The chain is built from TRBV29-1 and TRBJ1-2; no clear D gene. The V gene's germline CDR1 is SQVTM and CDR2 ANQGSEA. This CDR3 has 11 amino acids. Trimming shortened V by 1 base and J by 6 bases, and 6 bases separated the two germline ends. The CDR3 DNA reads TGCAGCGTTGAAGTCAGCCATGGCTACACCTTC. This translates into CSVEVSHGYTF.

The rearrangement joins TRBV24-1 to TRBJ1-5, with 7 positions matching TRBD1. V lost 10 bases, J lost 0 bases, and 8 bases stayed unmatched. CDR1 and CDR2 (germline): KGHDR, SFDVKD. CDR3 length equals 15 residues. The CDR3 DNA follows: TGTGCCACTGCAGGGGGGAGGTATAGCAATCAGCCCCAGCATTTT. This encodes CATAGGRYSNQPQHF.

The chain is built from TRBV5-6 and TRBJ1-2; the match to TRBD1 covers 8 bases. The CDR3 totals 14 residues. Germline V CDR1 and CDR2: SGHDT, YYEEEE. With V trimmed by 4 bases and J by 5 bases, 7 bases remained unmatched. The CDR3 sequence is CASSTRTGIYGYTF. In DNA form, the CDR3 reads TGTGCCAGCAGCACACGGACAGGGATTTATGGCTACACCTTC. Filled out from reference TRBV5-6 and TRBJ1-2, the complete variable domain reads DAGVTQSPTHLIKTRGQQVTLRCSPKSGHDTVSWYQQALGQGPQFIFQYYEEEERQRGNFPDRFSGHQFPNYSSELNVNALLLGDSALYLCASSTRTGIYGYTFGSGTRLTVV.

This clonotype was picked up one time. An end of the junction does not agree with germline; a read error may underlie this. The CDR3 DNA reads as TGTGCTAGCAGCCCGACCGGGACAGGGGACTATGGCTACACCTTC. This gives the protein CASSPTGTGDYGYTF. The chain combines TRBV7-8 with TRBJ1-2, with TRBD1 matching 10 bases. The CDR3 runs 15 residues. Germline CDR1 SGHVS, CDR2 FQNEAQ.

This clonotype was seen only a few times. V usage is TRBV5-6 and J usage is TRBJ2-7; a weak D match, TRBD1 (5 bases). The CDR3 sequence is 13 residues long. V was trimmed by 5 bases and J by 2 bases, leaving 11 bases between them. Germline assignment: CDR1 SGHDT and CDR2 YYEEEE. This CDR3 reads CASRDISTYEQYF. The CDR3 nucleotides are TGTGCCAGCAGGGACATATCAACCTACGAGCAGTACTTC.

This clonotype has a count of ten or more. The CDR3 coding sequence is TGTGCCAGCAGCCGACAGGGGGTCCAAGAGACCCAGTACTTC. This gives the protein CASSRQGVQETQYF. V and J are TRBV7-2 and TRBJ2-5; 9 bases fit TRBD1. CDR1 and CDR2 from the germline V gene are SGHTA and FQGNSA. The junction had 2 bases not matched to a gene; V was cut back by 5 bases and J by 1 base. The CDR3 consists of 14 residues.

This clonotype occurred a few times. The V and J genes are TRBV7-2 and TRBJ2-7, with 7 bases lining up with TRBD1. The CDR3 sequence is 14 residues long. The J segment lost 3 bases and the V segment lost 4 bases, leaving 6 bases of the junction unmatched. Per the germline V gene, CDR1 is SGHTA and CDR2 is FQGNSA. The DNA of the CDR3 is TGTGCCAGCAGCTGGGGACAGAATTACTACGAGCAGTACTTC. It is translated as CASSWGQNYYEQYF.

This chain uses TRBV7-9 with TRBJ1-1; D is ambiguous. The CDR3 sequence is 14 residues long. Germline loops: CDR1 SEHNR, CDR2 FQNEAQ (reference sequence). V lost 5 bases and J lost 4, with 14 bases in between. The CDR3 region is CASSPGPGGTEAFF. The DNA of the CDR3 is TGTGCCAGCAGCCCCGGACCCGGAGGCACTGAAGCTTTCTTT.

A few counts support this clonotype. The chain uses TRBV3-1 and TRBJ2-5; maybe TRBD2 (6 bases). V was clipped by 5 bases and J by 11 bases, with 18 bases between them. Germline loops: CDR1 LGHDT, CDR2 YNNKEL (reference sequence). The CDR3 extends over 13 amino acids. CDR3 sequence: CASSKGLEQGQYF. CDR3 nucleotides: TGTGCCAGCAGCAAGGGACTGGAACAAGGGCAGTACTTC.

The gene calls are TRBV9 and TRBJ1-5, with TRBD1 matching over 7 bases. CDR3 size: 15 residues. The germline V gene has CDR1 SGDLS and CDR2 YYNGEE. V lost 0 bases and J lost 2; bases outside the gene matches: 2. The CDR3 sequence is CASSVEGGGNQPQHF. The CDR3 nucleotides read TGTGCCAGCAGCGTAGAAGGGGGCGGCAATCAGCCCCAGCATTTT.

This clonotype has more than one count but fewer than ten. The chain links TRBV5-5 to TRBJ2-1; TRBD2 aligns across 8 bases. The CDR3 consists of 18 residues. Germline CDR1 reads SGHKS; CDR2 reads YYEKEE (reference sequence). V gave up 0 bases and J gave up 3 bases; unmatched junction bases: 11. The CDR3 DNA sequence: TGTGCCAGCAGCTTGGATGGTAGCGGGAACCTTCTCTACAATGAGCAGTTCTTC. It codes for CASSLDGSGNLLYNEQFF.

The chain is built from TRBV18 and TRBJ2-3; D might be TRBD2 (6 bases). The CDR3 is made up of 14 amino acids. The V gene lost 3 bases and the J gene lost 4 bases, with 11 bases spanning the gap. Germline V gives CDR1 KGHSH, CDR2 LQKENI. CDR3 amino acids: CASSPTGAADTQYF. CDR3 DNA sequence: TGTGCCAGCTCACCGACGGGAGCGGCAGATACGCAGTATTTT.

The chain links TRBV4-1 to TRBJ2-7; a possible D gene is TRBD2 (5 bases). This CDR3 is 15 amino acids long. The germline V gene encodes CDR1 MGHRA and CDR2 YSYEKL. Trimming stripped 0 bases from V and 2 bases from J, with 11 bases between. The DNA of the CDR3 is TGCGCCAGCAGCCAAGAGCAGCGGAGAACCTACGAGCAGTACTTC. The encoded protein is CASSQEQRRTYEQYF.